This T cell receptor beta chain emerged from a study of blood T cell repertoires in COVID-19. Study overall: From T cells, B-cell-depleted T cells, or PBMCs came the material, which was cDNA or gDNA.

The J segment lost 10 bases and the V segment lost 3 bases, leaving 5 bases of the junction unmatched. Germline assignment: CDR1 SGDLS and CDR2 YYNGEE. The CDR3 has 14 amino acids. Profiled with immunoSEQ multiplex PCR; TCRdb holds only in-frame clones, not every one. Of some 200,000 clones listed, roughly 82% were seen once; the top ten hold 1.4%. This clone has more than one count but fewer than ten. The gene calls are TRBV9 and TRBJ1-6; TRBD1 matches 9 bases. The receptor comes from a woman between 35 and 50 years old who had recovered from COVID-19. Sequenced sample: peripheral blood. CDR3 protein: CASSAGTGRSPLHF. The CDR3 DNA follows: TGTGCCAGCAGCGCCGGGACAGGGCGCTCACCCCTCCACTTT.